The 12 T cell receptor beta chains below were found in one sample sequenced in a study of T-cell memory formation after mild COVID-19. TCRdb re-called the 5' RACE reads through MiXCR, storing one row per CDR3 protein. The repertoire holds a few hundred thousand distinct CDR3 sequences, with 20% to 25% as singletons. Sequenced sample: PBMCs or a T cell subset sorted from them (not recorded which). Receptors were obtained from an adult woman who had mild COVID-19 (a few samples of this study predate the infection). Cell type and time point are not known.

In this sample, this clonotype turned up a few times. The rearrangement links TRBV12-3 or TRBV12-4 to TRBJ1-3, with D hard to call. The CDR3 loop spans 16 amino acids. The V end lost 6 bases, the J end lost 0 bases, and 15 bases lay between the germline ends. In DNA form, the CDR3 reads TGTGCCAGCAGCCTAACTACAGTAAGCTCTGGAAACACCATATATTTT. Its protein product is CASSLTTVSSGNTIYF.

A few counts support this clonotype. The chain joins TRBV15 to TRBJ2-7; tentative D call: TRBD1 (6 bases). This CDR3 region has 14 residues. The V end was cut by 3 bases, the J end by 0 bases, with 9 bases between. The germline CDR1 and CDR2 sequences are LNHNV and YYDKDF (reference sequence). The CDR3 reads CATSRTGDSYEQYF. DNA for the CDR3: TGTGCCACCAGCAGGACAGGCGACTCCTACGAGCAGTACTTC.

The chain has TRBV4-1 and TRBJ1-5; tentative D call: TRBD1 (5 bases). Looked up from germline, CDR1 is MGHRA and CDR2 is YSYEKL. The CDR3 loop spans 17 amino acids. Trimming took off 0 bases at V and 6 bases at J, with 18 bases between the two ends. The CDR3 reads CASSQEGLVEGSQPQHF. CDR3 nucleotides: TGCGCCAGCAGCCAAGAAGGTCTGGTTGAGGGGTCTCAGCCCCAGCATTTT.

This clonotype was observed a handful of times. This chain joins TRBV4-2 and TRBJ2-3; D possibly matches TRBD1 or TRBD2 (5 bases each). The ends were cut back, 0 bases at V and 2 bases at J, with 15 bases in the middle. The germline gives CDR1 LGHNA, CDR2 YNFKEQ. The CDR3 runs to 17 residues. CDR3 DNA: TGTGCCAGCAGCCAAGAGGGGACCTCTAGGGTCACAGATACGCAGTATTTT. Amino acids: CASSQEGTSRVTDTQYF.

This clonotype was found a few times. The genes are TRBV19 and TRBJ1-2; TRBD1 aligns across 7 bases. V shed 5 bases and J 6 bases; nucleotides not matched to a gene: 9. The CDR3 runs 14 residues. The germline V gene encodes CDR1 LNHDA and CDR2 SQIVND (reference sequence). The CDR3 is CASSRGQNPNGYTF. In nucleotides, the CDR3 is TGTGCCAGTAGTCGGGGACAGAACCCTAATGGCTACACCTTC.

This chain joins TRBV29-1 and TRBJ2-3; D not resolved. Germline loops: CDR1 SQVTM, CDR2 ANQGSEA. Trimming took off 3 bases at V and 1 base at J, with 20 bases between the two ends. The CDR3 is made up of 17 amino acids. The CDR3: CSVDGLRQSMGTDTQYF. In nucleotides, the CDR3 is TGCAGCGTTGATGGTTTGAGGCAGTCAATGGGCACAGATACGCAGTATTTT.

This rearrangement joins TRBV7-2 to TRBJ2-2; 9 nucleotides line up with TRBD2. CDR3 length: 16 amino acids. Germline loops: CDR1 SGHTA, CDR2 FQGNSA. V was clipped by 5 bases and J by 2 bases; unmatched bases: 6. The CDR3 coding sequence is TGTGCCAGCAGCCCAACTAGCGGGCTCAACACCGGGGAGCTGTTTTTT. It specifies CASSPTSGLNTGELFF.

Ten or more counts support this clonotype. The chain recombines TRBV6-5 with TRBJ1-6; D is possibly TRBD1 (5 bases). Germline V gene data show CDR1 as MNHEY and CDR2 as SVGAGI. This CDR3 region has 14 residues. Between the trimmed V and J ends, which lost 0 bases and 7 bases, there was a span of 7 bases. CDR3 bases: TGTGCCAGCAGTTACTCCGGGGGGAATTCACCCCTCCACTTT. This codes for CASSYSGGNSPLHF.

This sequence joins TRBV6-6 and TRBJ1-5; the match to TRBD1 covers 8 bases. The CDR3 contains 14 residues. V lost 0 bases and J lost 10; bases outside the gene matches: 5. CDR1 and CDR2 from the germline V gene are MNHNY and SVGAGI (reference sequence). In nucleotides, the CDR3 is TGTGCCAGCAGTTACTCGGGACAGGCGCTCCCCCAGCATTTT. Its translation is CASSYSGQALPQHF.

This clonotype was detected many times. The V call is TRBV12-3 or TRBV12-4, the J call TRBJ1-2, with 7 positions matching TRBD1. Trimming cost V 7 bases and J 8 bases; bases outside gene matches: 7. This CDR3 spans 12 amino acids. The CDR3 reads CASTDRASGYTF. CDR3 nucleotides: TGTGCCAGCACCGACAGGGCAAGCGGCTACACCTTC.

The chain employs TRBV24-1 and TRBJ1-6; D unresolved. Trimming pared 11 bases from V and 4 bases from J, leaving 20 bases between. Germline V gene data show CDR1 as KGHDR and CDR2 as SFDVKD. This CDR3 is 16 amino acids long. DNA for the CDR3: TGTGCCAGACACAGTAGGGAAAGGAATTATAATTCACCCCTCCACTTT. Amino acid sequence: CARHSRERNYNSPLHF.

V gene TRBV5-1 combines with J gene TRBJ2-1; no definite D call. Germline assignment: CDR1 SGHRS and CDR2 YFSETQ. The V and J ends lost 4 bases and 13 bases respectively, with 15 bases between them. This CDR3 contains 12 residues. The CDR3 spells CASSLTTAAQFF. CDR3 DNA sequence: TGCGCCAGCAGCCTGACAACCGCAGCTCAGTTCTTC.